One sample yielded the 22 T cell receptor beta chains listed below, sequenced in a study of blood T cell repertoires in COVID-19 (dated by TCRdb to the early 2020s). The library was prepared using the immunoSEQ multiplex PCR assay. Not all clones reach the TCRdb copy of this immuneACCESS table, which keeps in-frame sequences only. Checked studies attribute under half of the gap to unresolved V genes and leave the rest unexplained. For this sample there are 200,000 to 250,000 clones; roughly 80% appear just once. Approximately 1.4% of the sample is in the top ten clones. Source material: PBMCs or T cells enriched from blood (not recorded which). The receptors shown here come from a woman between 35 and 50 years old with acute COVID-19.

This chain joins TRBV19 and TRBJ2-1, with 11 bases lining up with TRBD2. In germline, CDR1 is LNHDA, CDR2 SQIVND (reference sequence). The CDR3 totals 13 residues. Trimming at V came to 7 bases and at J to 9 bases, leaving 5 bases not matched to a gene. The CDR3 DNA reads TGTGCCAGTACCTCACTAGCGGGAGTTGAGCAGTTCTTC. Translation: CASTSLAGVEQFF.

The gene calls are TRBV5-1 and TRBJ2-7; tentative D call: TRBD2 (5 bases). V was shortened by 7 bases and J by 4 bases, with 9 bases between the two germline ends. Germline lookup yields CDR1 SGHRS and CDR2 YFSETQ. The CDR3 extends over 11 amino acids. CDR3: CASSRGYEQYF. CDR3 DNA: TGCGCCAGCTCCAGAGGGTACGAGCAGTACTTC.

This clone was seen a single time. V usage is TRBV7-9 and J usage is TRBJ2-7; D perhaps matches TRBD1 (5 bases). This CDR3 has 13 residues. The germline V gene has CDR1 SEHNR and CDR2 FQNEAQ (reference sequence). Trimming stripped 1 base from V and 7 bases from J, with 11 bases between. The CDR3 loop reads CASSLVSQGEQYF. CDR3 DNA: TGTGCCAGCAGCTTAGTCAGCCAGGGAGAGCAGTACTTC.

The gene calls are TRBV18 and TRBJ2-3, with 8 bases identical to TRBD2. CDR1 and CDR2 from the germline V gene are KGHSH and LQKENI. The CDR3 has 17 residues. V dropped 1 base and J dropped 1; count of bases not matched to a gene: 7. For the CDR3, the DNA is TGTGCCAGCTCACCACGGGTTAGCGGGGCTCGCACAGATACGCAGTATTTT. It yields the protein CASSPRVSGARTDTQYF.

The rearrangement uses TRBV5-1 and TRBJ2-7, with TRBD2 as a possible D gene (5 bases). The length of the CDR3 is 15 residues. CDR1 is SGHRS, CDR2 YFSETQ, per germline. V was trimmed by 6 bases and J by 6 bases, leaving 22 bases between them. CDR3 protein: CASTLTTATGTEQYF. Here the CDR3 DNA reads TGCGCCAGCACGCTTACAACCGCGACGGGAACCGAGCAGTACTTC.

The CDR3 is CASSEVRGFTEAFF. The CDR3 region has the DNA TGTGCCAGCAGTGAAGTAAGGGGGTTCACTGAAGCTTTCTTT. The rearrangement links TRBV2 to TRBJ1-1, with D maybe TRBD1 (6 bases). From germline, CDR1 is SNHLY and CDR2 FYNNEI. The CDR3 sequence is 14 residues long. Trimming left V 1 base short and J 4 bases short, with 10 bases between.

CDR3 coding DNA: TGTGCCAGCAGACTGACGAACACCGGGGAGCTGTTTTTT. Its translation is CASRLTNTGELFF. The chain joins TRBV6-5 to TRBJ2-2, with D unclear. Germline-derived CDR1 and CDR2 are MNHEY and SVGAGI. Trimming stripped 6 bases from V and 0 bases from J, with 5 bases between. The CDR3 is made up of 13 amino acids.

The chain joins TRBV7-9 to TRBJ2-7, with TRBD2 matching over 10 bases. CDR1 is SEHNR, CDR2 FQNEAQ, per germline (reference sequence). The J segment lost 0 bases and the V segment lost 1 base, leaving 9 bases of the junction unmatched. The length of the CDR3 is 18 residues. CDR3 in DNA: TGTGCCAGCAGCTTAGATGGCCTAGCGGGGGCCTACTCCTACGAGCAGTACTTC. Its protein is CASSLDGLAGAYSYEQYF.

The chain uses TRBV30 and TRBJ2-1, with D maybe TRBD1 (6 bases). Germline V gene lookup returns CDR1 GTSNPN and CDR2 SVGIG (reference sequence). V lost 4 bases and J lost 6, with 13 bases in between. The CDR3 is made up of 13 amino acids. CDR3 sequence (DNA): TGTGCCTGGAACCGACAGGTTTCCAATGAGCAGTTCTTC. Protein sequence: CAWNRQVSNEQFF.

The chain employs TRBV9 and TRBJ1-4; 10 bases line up with TRBD1. J lost 4 bases, V lost 5 bases, and 2 bases had no gene match. CDR1 and CDR2 from the germline V gene are SGDLS and YYNGEE. The CDR3 has 14 residues. The CDR3 is CASRRTGGNEKLFF. In DNA, the CDR3 is TGTGCCAGCAGAAGGACAGGGGGTAATGAAAAACTGTTTTTT.

The V and J genes are TRBV12-3 or TRBV12-4 and TRBJ1-6, with D maybe TRBD1 (5 bases). The CDR3 contains 12 residues. The ends were cut back, 10 bases at V and 10 bases at J, with 14 bases in the middle. The CDR3 sequence is CATGTYRSPLHF. The CDR3 bases are TGTGCCACCGGGACTTATAGATCACCCCTCCACTTT.

The V call is TRBV27, the J call TRBJ2-1, with D tentatively TRBD2 (6 bases). This CDR3 region has 14 residues. Germline CDR1 is MNHEY and CDR2 is SMNVEV (reference sequence). V lost 2 bases, J lost 2 bases, and 7 bases lay in between. DNA of the CDR3: TGTGCCAGCAGTTTAACGGGGGCCTACAATGAGCAGTTCTTC. Protein product: CASSLTGAYNEQFF.

V usage is TRBV4-2 and J usage is TRBJ1-5; D gene uncertain. The V and J ends lost 0 bases and 5 bases respectively, with 5 bases between them. The CDR3 has 13 amino acids. In germline, CDR1 is LGHNA, CDR2 YNFKEQ. CDR3 sequence reads: CASSQDLHQPQHF. The CDR3 coding sequence is TGTGCCAGCAGCCAAGATCTTCATCAGCCCCAGCATTTT.

The rearrangement uses TRBV10-3 and TRBJ2-1; TRBD2 agrees at 8 bases. The CDR3 is 16 residues long. The germline gives CDR1 ENHRY, CDR2 SYGVKD. V shed 2 bases, J shed 8 bases, and the junction held 11 bases outside the gene matches. The CDR3 here is CAISERVGTSGDEQFF. The CDR3 DNA follows: TGTGCCATCAGTGAGCGGGTAGGGACTAGTGGAGATGAGCAGTTCTTC.

This clone was found a few times. At one of its ends the junction is not consistent with the germline gene, which may arise from a read error. The J gene is TRBJ2-5, the V gene TRBV12-3 or TRBV12-4; D possibly corresponds to TRBD2 (5 bases). The CDR3 totals 12 residues. The CDR3 is CASSFYPQDSDF. The CDR3, as DNA: TGTGCCAGCAGTTTCTACCCCCAGGACTCTGACTTC.

The chain combines TRBV30 with TRBJ1-5; 9 bases are shared with TRBD1. CDR3 length: 15 residues. Germline trimming cut 0 bases from V and 4 bases from J; bases unmatched to any gene: 4. Germline V lookup: CDR1 GTSNPN, CDR2 SVGIG (reference sequence). CDR3 amino acids: CAWSVSTGGNQPQHF. The DNA for the CDR3 is TGTGCCTGGAGTGTATCGACAGGGGGGAATCAGCCCCAGCATTTT. Full variable domain (remainder filled in from reference TRBV30 and TRBJ1-5): SQTIHQWPATLVQPVGSPLSLECTVEGTSNPNLYWYRQAAGRGLQLLFYSVGIGQISSEVPQNLSASRPQDRQFILSSKKLLLSDSGFYLCAWSVSTGGNQPQHFGDGTRLSIL.

The V gene is TRBV6-5, the J gene TRBJ1-4; possible D gene TRBD1, 6 bases. The V gene's germline CDR1 is MNHEY and CDR2 SVGAGI. CDR3 length: 16 residues. Trimming stripped 4 bases from V and 7 bases from J, with 19 bases between. CDR3 sequence reads: CASSWTWDKVCEKLFF. CDR3 DNA sequence: TGTGCCAGCAGTTGGACATGGGACAAGGTATGTGAAAAACTGTTTTTT.

The CDR3 protein is CASAGTGDNQPQHF. The CDR3 DNA reads as TGTGCCAGCGCCGGGACAGGGGACAATCAGCCCCAGCATTTT. The chain is built from TRBV19 and TRBJ1-5, with 10 positions matching TRBD1. Germline trimming cut 9 bases from V and 3 bases from J; bases unmatched to any gene: 5. The CDR3 has 14 amino acids. CDR1 is LNHDA and CDR2 is SQIVND in the germline V gene (reference sequence).

In its sample, this clone was seen once. The J gene is TRBJ2-1, the V gene TRBV5-1, with 8 bases aligning to TRBD1. V was clipped by 3 bases and J by 8 bases; unmatched bases: 7. Germline V lookup: CDR1 SGHRS, CDR2 YFSETQ. The CDR3 runs to 14 residues. CDR3 DNA: TGCGCCAGCAGCTACCGTACGGACAGGGATGAGCAGTTCTTC. Translated: CASSYRTDRDEQFF.

The V call is TRBV5-5, the J call TRBJ1-6; D might be TRBD1 (6 bases). CDR3 length equals 14 residues. Trimming pared 5 bases from V and 8 bases from J, leaving 14 bases between. Germline values: CDR1 SGHKS, CDR2 YYEKEE (reference sequence). The CDR3: CASRPQGGYSPLHF. CDR3 coding DNA: TGTGCCAGCAGGCCACAGGGCGGATATTCACCCCTCCACTTT. Together with reference TRBV5-5 and TRBJ1-6, the CDR3 gives the full variable domain: DAGVTQSPTHLIKTRGQQVTLRCSPISGHKSVSWYQQVLGQGPQFIFQYYEKEERGRGNFPDRFSARQFPNYSSELNVNALLLGDSALYLCASRPQGGYSPLHFGNGTRLTVT.

The J gene is TRBJ2-7, the V gene TRBV7-2; possibly TRBD2 for D (5 bases). V lost 3 bases and J 3 bases, leaving 6 bases between the germline ends. CDR1 SGHTA and CDR2 FQGNSA come from the germline V gene. The CDR3 sequence is 12 residues long. CDR3 bases: TGTGCCAGCAGCTTGGGGAGCTACGAGCAGTACTTC. It yields the protein CASSLGSYEQYF.

This clone was counted only a few times. V gene TRBV28 combines with J gene TRBJ1-2, with D maybe TRBD1 (6 bases). V shed 7 bases and J shed 6 bases, with 30 bases lying between them. The CDR3 consists of 18 residues. Germline CDR1 is MDHEN and CDR2 is SYDVKM. CDR3 region: CASNPSGRGGFSGDGYTF. The CDR3 DNA reads as TGTGCCAGCAACCCCTCCGGCAGGGGAGGGTTTTCGGGGGATGGCTACACCTTC.